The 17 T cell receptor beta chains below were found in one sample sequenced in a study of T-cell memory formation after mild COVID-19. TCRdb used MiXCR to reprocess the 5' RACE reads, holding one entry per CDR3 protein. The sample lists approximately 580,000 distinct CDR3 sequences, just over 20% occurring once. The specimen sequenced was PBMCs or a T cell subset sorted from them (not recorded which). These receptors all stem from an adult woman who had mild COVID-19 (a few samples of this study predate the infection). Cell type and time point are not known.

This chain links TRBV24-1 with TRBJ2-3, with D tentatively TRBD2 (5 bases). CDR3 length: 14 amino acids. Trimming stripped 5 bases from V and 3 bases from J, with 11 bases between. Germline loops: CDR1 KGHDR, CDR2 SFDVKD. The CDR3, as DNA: TGTGCCACCAGTGGTGTGAGGGTAACAGATACGCAGTATTTT. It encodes CATSGVRVTDTQYF.

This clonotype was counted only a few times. CDR3 in amino acids: CASSSRQGGAGELFF. The DNA of the CDR3 is TGTGCCAGCAGCTCAAGACAGGGCGGGGCCGGGGAGCTGTTTTTT. The chain uses TRBV7-9 and TRBJ2-2; a possible D gene is TRBD1 (7 bases). V gave up 4 bases and J gave up 6 bases, with 15 bases separating them. The CDR3 is made up of 15 amino acids. Germline-derived CDR1 and CDR2 are SEHNR and FQNEAQ (reference sequence).

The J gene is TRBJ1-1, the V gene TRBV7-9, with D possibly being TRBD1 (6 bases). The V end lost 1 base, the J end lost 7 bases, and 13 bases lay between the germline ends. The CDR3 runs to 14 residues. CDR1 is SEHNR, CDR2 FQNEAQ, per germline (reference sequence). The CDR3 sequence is CASSLVWGQDEAFF. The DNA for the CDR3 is TGTGCCAGCAGCTTAGTCTGGGGGCAGGATGAAGCTTTCTTT.

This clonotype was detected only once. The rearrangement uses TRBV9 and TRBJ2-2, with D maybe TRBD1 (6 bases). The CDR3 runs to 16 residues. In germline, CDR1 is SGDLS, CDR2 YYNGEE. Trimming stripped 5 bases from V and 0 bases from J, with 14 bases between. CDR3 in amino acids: CASRTRDTPNTGELFF. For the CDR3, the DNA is TGTGCCAGCAGGACCCGGGACACCCCGAACACCGGGGAGCTGTTTTTT.

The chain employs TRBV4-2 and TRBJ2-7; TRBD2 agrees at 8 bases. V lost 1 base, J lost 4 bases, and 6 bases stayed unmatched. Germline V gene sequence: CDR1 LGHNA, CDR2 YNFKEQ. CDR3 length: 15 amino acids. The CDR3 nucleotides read TGTGCCAGCAGCCAAGTGAGCGGGAGTAAGTACGAGCAGTACTTC. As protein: CASSQVSGSKYEQYF.

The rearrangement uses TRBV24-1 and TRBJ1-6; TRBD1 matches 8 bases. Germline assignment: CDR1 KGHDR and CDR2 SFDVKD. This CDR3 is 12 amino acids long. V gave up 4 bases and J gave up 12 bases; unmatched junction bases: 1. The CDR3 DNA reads TGTGCCACCAGTGACGACAGGGGACCCCTCCACTTT. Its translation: CATSDDRGPLHF.

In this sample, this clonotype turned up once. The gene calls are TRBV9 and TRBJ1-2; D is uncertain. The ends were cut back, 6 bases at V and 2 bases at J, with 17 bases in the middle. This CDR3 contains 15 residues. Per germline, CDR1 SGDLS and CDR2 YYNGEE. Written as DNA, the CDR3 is TGTGCCAGCACCGTCTCACTTCCGGTGAACTATGGCTACACCTTC. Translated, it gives CASTVSLPVNYGYTF.

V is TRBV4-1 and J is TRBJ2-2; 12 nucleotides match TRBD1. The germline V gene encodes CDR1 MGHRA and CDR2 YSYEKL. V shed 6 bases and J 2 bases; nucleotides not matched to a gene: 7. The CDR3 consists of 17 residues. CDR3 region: CASSPTGQGANTGELFF. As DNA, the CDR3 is TGCGCCAGCAGTCCTACGGGACAGGGGGCCAACACCGGGGAGCTGTTTTTT.

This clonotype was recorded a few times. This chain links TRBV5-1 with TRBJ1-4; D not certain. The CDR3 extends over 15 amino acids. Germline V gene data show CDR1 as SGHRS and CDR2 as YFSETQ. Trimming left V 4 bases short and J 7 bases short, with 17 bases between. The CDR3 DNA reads TGCGCCAGCAGCCCGTCAGCAGTTGGGCTTGAAAAACTGTTTTTT. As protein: CASSPSAVGLEKLFF.

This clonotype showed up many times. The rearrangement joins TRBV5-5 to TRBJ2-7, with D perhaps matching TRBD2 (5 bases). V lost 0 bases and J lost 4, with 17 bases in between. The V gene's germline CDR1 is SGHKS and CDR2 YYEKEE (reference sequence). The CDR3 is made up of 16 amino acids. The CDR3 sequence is CASSLAAATRGYEQYF. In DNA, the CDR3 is TGTGCCAGCAGCTTGGCGGCGGCCACACGGGGATACGAGCAGTACTTC.

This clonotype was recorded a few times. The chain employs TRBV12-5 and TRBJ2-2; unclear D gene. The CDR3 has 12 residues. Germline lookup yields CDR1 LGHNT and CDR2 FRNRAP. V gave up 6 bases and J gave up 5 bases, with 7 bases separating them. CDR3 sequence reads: CASGYETGELFF. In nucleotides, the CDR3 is TGTGCTAGTGGGTATGAAACCGGGGAGCTGTTTTTT.

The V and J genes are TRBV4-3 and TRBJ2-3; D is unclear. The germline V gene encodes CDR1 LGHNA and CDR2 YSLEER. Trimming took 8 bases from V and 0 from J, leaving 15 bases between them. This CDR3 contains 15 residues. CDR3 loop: CASAPAATSTDTQYF. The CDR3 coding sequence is TGCGCCAGCGCCCCCGCCGCGACTAGCACAGATACGCAGTATTTT.

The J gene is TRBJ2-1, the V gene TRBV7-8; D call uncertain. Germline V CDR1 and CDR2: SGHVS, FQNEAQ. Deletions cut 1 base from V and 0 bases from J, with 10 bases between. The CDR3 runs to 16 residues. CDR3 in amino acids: CASSLEALGSYNEQFF. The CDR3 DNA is TGTGCCAGCAGCTTAGAAGCGTTGGGCTCCTACAATGAGCAGTTCTTC.

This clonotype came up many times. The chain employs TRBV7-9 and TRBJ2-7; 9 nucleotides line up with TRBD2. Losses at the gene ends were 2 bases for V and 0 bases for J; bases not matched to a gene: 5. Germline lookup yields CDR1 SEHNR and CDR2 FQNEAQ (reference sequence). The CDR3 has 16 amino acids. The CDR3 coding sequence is TGTGCCAGCAGCTTAAGAAATAGCGGGAGCTCCTACGAGCAGTACTTC. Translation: CASSLRNSGSSYEQYF.

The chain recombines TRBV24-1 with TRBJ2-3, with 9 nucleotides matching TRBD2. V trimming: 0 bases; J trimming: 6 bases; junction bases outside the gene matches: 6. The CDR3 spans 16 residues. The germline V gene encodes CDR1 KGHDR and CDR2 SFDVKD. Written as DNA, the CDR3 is TGTGCCACCAGTGATTTGATAGCGGGAGCACACGATACGCAGTATTTT. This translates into CATSDLIAGAHDTQYF.

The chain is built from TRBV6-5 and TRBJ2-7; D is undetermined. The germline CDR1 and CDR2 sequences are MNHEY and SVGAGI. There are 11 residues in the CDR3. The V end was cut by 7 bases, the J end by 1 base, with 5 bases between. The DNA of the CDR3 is TGTGCCAGCATGGGGTCCTACGAGCAGTACTTC. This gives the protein CASMGSYEQYF.

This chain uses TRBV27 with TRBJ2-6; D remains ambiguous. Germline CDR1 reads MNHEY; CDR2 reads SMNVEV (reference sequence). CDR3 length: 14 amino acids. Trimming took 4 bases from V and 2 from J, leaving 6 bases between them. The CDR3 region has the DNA TGTGCCAGCAGTTATGGTCCTGGGGCCAACGTCCTGACTTTC. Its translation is CASSYGPGANVLTF.